Below, 26 T cell receptor beta chains from the same sample are listed, as sequenced in a study of blood T cells in healthy people across ages. A second PCR, run for about 6 to 11 cycles, used a sample-barcoded 5' primer plus a J-beta primer mix. Using its own MiXCR run on the 5' RACE reads, TCRdb lists one record per CDR3 protein. The table has some 1.5 million distinct CDR3 sequences, around 40% seen once. Sequenced input: blood. The receptor set was obtained from a woman younger than 30 in good health.

This clonotype was counted a few times. CDR3 protein: CASSYSGQARYGYTF. The CDR3 nucleotides are TGTGCCAGCAGTTACTCCGGACAGGCTCGCTATGGCTACACCTTC. The chain is built from TRBV6-2 or TRBV6-3 and TRBJ1-2; 7 positions match TRBD1. V was pared by 0 bases and J by 4 bases, with 5 bases of the junction left unmatched. Germline CDR1 reads MNHEY; CDR2 reads SVGEGT. The CDR3 sequence is 15 residues long.

This chain uses TRBV4-1 with TRBJ1-1; D unresolved. Trimming left V 0 bases short and J 5 bases short, with 16 bases between. Germline V gives CDR1 MGHRA, CDR2 YSYEKL. The CDR3 is made up of 16 amino acids. The CDR3 reads CASSQDQAGLDTEAFF. CDR3 in DNA: TGCGCCAGCAGCCAAGATCAGGCCGGACTGGATACTGAAGCTTTCTTT.

This clonotype appeared a few times. This rearrangement joins TRBV7-8 to TRBJ1-5; 7 bases match TRBD1. V dropped 5 bases and J dropped 0; count of bases not matched to a gene: 10. Germline assignment: CDR1 SGHVS and CDR2 FQNEAQ. CDR3 length equals 17 residues. As DNA, the CDR3 is TGTGCCAGCAGCGGGGGACAGACCTCTTATAGCAATCAGCCCCAGCATTTT. This codes for CASSGGQTSYSNQPQHF.

The rearrangement joins TRBV12-3 or TRBV12-4 to TRBJ1-4; TRBD1 aligns across 7 bases. Trimming removed 7 bases from V and 1 base from J; junction bases left unmatched: 9. CDR3 length equals 16 residues. CDR3: CASTPSAGGTNEKLFF. The CDR3 region has the DNA TGTGCCAGCACCCCAAGCGCAGGGGGAACTAATGAAAAACTGTTTTTT.

The chain has TRBV27 and TRBJ2-7; 8 bases match TRBD1. The CDR3 is 15 residues long. V shed 5 bases and J 7 bases; nucleotides not matched to a gene: 13. Germline V gene lookup returns CDR1 MNHEY and CDR2 SMNVEV (reference sequence). The CDR3 DNA reads TGTGCCAGCAGTCGATACCCACAGGGGGGCAATGAGCAGTACTTC. Amino acids: CASSRYPQGGNEQYF.

The sample holds a few counts of this clonotype. The chain combines TRBV29-1 with TRBJ2-5; TRBD2 might be the D (6 bases). Germline CDR1 reads SQVTM; CDR2 reads ANQGSEA. Between the trimmed V and J ends, which lost 2 bases and 5 bases, there was a span of 12 bases. This CDR3 spans 13 amino acids. CDR3 nucleotide sequence: TGCAGCGTTGAATTAGGGGCGGGGGAGACCCAGTACTTC. Translating gives CSVELGAGETQYF.

The rearrangement links TRBV7-3 to TRBJ2-7, with TRBD2 identical over 9 bases. Trimming removed 1 base from V and 7 bases from J; junction bases left unmatched: 8. CDR3 size: 15 residues. CDR1 and CDR2 from the germline V gene are SGHTA and FQGTGA. CDR3 DNA sequence: TGTGCCAGCAGCTTAATCGGCGGGAGGGAAAATGAGCAGTACTTC. It encodes CASSLIGGRENEQYF.

The CDR3: CAWSVRRRGEQFF. CDR3 nucleotides: TGTGCCTGGAGTGTACGGCGGAGAGGTGAGCAGTTCTTC. The chain combines TRBV30 with TRBJ2-1; D not certain. The CDR3 loop spans 13 amino acids. V was clipped by 0 bases and J by 9 bases, with 12 bases between them. The germline CDR1 and CDR2 sequences are GTSNPN and SVGIG (reference sequence).

This chain links TRBV7-2 with TRBJ2-3; D is uncertain. The V end lost 7 bases, the J end lost 1 base, and 12 bases lay between the germline ends. Germline CDR1 reads SGHTA; CDR2 reads FQGNSA. This CDR3 has 14 residues. CDR3 nucleotide sequence: TGTGCCAGCACCGTCGGGCCAGGCACAGATACGCAGTATTTT. Translation gives CASTVGPGTDTQYF.

This clonotype was seen a handful of times. The rearrangement joins TRBV29-1 to TRBJ2-3; 7 positions match TRBD2. Germline loops: CDR1 SQVTM, CDR2 ANQGSEA. Germline trimming cut 2 bases from V and 5 bases from J; bases unmatched to any gene: 4. This CDR3 has 13 residues. CDR3 DNA sequence: TGCAGCGTTGAAAAGACTAGCCAAGATACGCAGTATTTT. Its translation: CSVEKTSQDTQYF.

This clonotype was counted a single time. The chain employs TRBV6-5 and TRBJ1-1, with D tentatively TRBD1 (5 bases). Germline-derived CDR1 and CDR2 are MNHEY and SVGAGI. The CDR3 covers 16 residues. V lost 2 bases and J lost 3, with 16 bases in between. The CDR3 loop reads CASSYAGGGRDTEAFF. The CDR3 bases are TGTGCCAGCAGTTACGCCGGTGGGGGGAGGGACACTGAAGCTTTCTTT.

This clonotype was seen only a few times. The chain combines TRBV29-1 with TRBJ2-3; D unclear. CDR3 length: 13 residues. V lost 5 bases and J 0 bases, leaving 9 bases between the germline ends. Per the germline V gene, CDR1 is SQVTM and CDR2 is ANQGSEA. Here the CDR3 DNA reads TGCAGCGTTTGCCACCCTAGCACAGATACGCAGTATTTT. This sequence encodes CSVCHPSTDTQYF.

There are a few counts of this clonotype. The rearrangement links TRBV12-3 or TRBV12-4 to TRBJ1-5; D is undetermined. The CDR3 is made up of 14 amino acids. V was clipped by 5 bases and J by 4 bases, with 12 bases between them. CDR3 sequence (DNA): TGTGCCAGCAGTGTAGTAGCAGGTAATCAGCCCCAGCATTTT. Translation gives CASSVVAGNQPQHF.

The gene calls are TRBV7-2 and TRBJ2-2; no reliable D call. V lost 3 bases and J 5 bases, leaving 7 bases between the germline ends. The germline V gene encodes CDR1 SGHTA and CDR2 FQGNSA. This CDR3 contains 13 residues. The CDR3 DNA is TGTGCCAGCAGCTTTAGGATGACCGGGGAGCTGTTTTTT. Translation gives CASSFRMTGELFF.

The V gene is TRBV30, the J gene TRBJ1-1; TRBD1 is a possible D gene (5 bases). Per germline, CDR1 GTSNPN and CDR2 SVGIG (reference sequence). V was trimmed by 6 bases and J by 0 bases, leaving 8 bases between them. This CDR3 comprises 12 residues. The CDR3 nucleotides are TGTGCCTGCGGACACCTGAACACTGAAGCTTTCTTT. Translation gives CACGHLNTEAFF.

The genes are TRBV7-2 and TRBJ1-5, with D perhaps TRBD1 (6 bases). The germline V gene encodes CDR1 SGHTA and CDR2 FQGNSA. V was pared by 1 base and J by 5 bases, with 9 bases between. This CDR3 is built from 14 residues. DNA for the CDR3: TGTGCCAGCAGCTTAGACAGGGATTATCAGCCCCAGCATTTT. This gives the protein CASSLDRDYQPQHF.

This chain links TRBV29-1 with TRBJ1-5; D unclear. The CDR3 spans 12 residues. Germline V gene data show CDR1 as SQVTM and CDR2 as ANQGSEA. Trimming cost V 3 bases and J 9 bases, with 12 bases left between them. The DNA of the CDR3 is TGCAGCGTTGAGTCCCGTAGTGGGCCCCAGCATTTT. Its translation: CSVESRSGPQHF.

V is TRBV7-2 and J is TRBJ2-5; 7 nucleotides match TRBD1. Per the germline V gene, CDR1 is SGHTA and CDR2 is FQGNSA. J was trimmed by 2 bases and V by 6 bases; bases with no gene match: 9. This CDR3 spans 15 amino acids. The CDR3: CASSQGPRGQETQYF. DNA of the CDR3: TGTGCCAGCAGTCAAGGTCCCAGGGGGCAAGAGACCCAGTACTTC.

The chain uses TRBV7-3 and TRBJ2-3; D uncertain. The V end was cut by 1 base, the J end by 7 bases, with 9 bases between. CDR3 size: 13 residues. Per the germline V gene, CDR1 is SGHTA and CDR2 is FQGTGA. CDR3 sequence (DNA): TGTGCCAGCAGCTTAAGTGGCCAGAATACGCAGTATTTT. Its translation is CASSLSGQNTQYF.

The V gene is TRBV27, the J gene TRBJ2-7; possibly TRBD1 for D (5 bases). Germline CDR1 MNHEY, CDR2 SMNVEV (reference sequence). Trimming removed 5 bases from V and 2 bases from J, with 10 bases in between. The CDR3 totals 13 residues. The DNA for the CDR3 is TGTGCCAGCAGTCCGCTGGGGCCCTACGAGCAGTACTTC. Its translation: CASSPLGPYEQYF.

The sample holds a few counts of this clonotype. The chain links TRBV30 to TRBJ1-6; D not certain. V was clipped by 1 base and J by 12 bases, with 10 bases between them. Germline V gene sequence: CDR1 GTSNPN, CDR2 SVGIG (reference sequence). The CDR3 consists of 12 residues. In nucleotides, the CDR3 is TGTGCCTGGAGTGACTCGTTAGTACCCCTCCACTTT. Translation: CAWSDSLVPLHF.

This clonotype was detected many times. This chain uses TRBV7-2 with TRBJ2-5; the D is unclear. The V end was cut by 2 bases, the J end by 2 bases, with 6 bases between. This CDR3 has 13 residues. Germline V gene data show CDR1 as SGHTA and CDR2 as FQGNSA. CDR3 sequence: CASSLQGQETQYF. The CDR3 DNA sequence: TGTGCCAGCAGCTTACAAGGGCAAGAGACCCAGTACTTC.

The chain couples TRBV7-6 to TRBJ1-1, with D hard to call. The CDR3 runs to 15 residues. Trimming shortened V by 7 bases and J by 0 bases, and 15 bases separated the two germline ends. Germline V gene data show CDR1 as SGHVS and CDR2 as FNYEAQ. Written as DNA, the CDR3 is TGTGCCAGCACCCCTCAAGGCGCCATGAACACTGAAGCTTTCTTT. Its protein is CASTPQGAMNTEAFF.

This rearrangement joins TRBV29-1 to TRBJ1-1; no definite D call. CDR3 length equals 12 residues. Germline V CDR1 and CDR2: SQVTM, ANQGSEA. V lost 7 bases, J lost 2 bases, and 11 bases lay in between. In DNA form, the CDR3 reads TGCAGCGCCCCGGACCCTAACACTGAAGCTTTCTTT. Translating it yields CSAPDPNTEAFF. The whole variable domain, filled in from reference TRBV29-1 and TRBJ1-1, reads SAVISQKPSRDICQRGTSLTIQCQVDSQVTMMFWYRQQPGQSLTLIATANQGSEATYESGFVIDKFPISRPNLTFSTLTVSNMSPEDSSIYLCSAPDPNTEAFFGQGTRLTVV.

The genes are TRBV7-2 and TRBJ2-7; no clear D. Germline CDR1 and CDR2: SGHTA and FQGNSA. CDR3 length equals 15 residues. The V end was cut by 1 base, the J end by 7 bases, with 17 bases between. CDR3 in amino acids: CASSLVAVTYNEQYF. CDR3 in DNA: TGTGCCAGCAGCTTAGTTGCGGTAACCTACAATGAGCAGTACTTC.

This chain connects TRBV28 to TRBJ1-2; the D is unclear. CDR1 is MDHEN and CDR2 is SYDVKM in the germline V gene. This CDR3 has 13 amino acids. Trimming pared 8 bases from V and 2 bases from J, leaving 12 bases between. The CDR3 protein is CASLVSVNYGYTF. CDR3 DNA: TGTGCCAGCTTGGTGTCTGTAAACTATGGCTACACCTTC.